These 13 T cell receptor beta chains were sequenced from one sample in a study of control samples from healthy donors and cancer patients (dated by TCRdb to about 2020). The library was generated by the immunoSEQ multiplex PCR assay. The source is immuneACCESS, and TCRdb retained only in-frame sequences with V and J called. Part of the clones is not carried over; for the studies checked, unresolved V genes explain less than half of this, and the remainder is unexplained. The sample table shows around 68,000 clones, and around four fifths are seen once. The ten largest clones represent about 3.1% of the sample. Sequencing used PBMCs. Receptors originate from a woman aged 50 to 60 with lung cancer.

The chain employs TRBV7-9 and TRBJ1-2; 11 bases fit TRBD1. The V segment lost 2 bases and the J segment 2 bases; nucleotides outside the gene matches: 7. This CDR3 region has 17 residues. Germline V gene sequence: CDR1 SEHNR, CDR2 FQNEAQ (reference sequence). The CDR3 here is CASSLLGGTGGNYGYTF. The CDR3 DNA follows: TGTGCCAGCAGCTTACTGGGAGGGACAGGGGGAAACTATGGCTACACCTTC.

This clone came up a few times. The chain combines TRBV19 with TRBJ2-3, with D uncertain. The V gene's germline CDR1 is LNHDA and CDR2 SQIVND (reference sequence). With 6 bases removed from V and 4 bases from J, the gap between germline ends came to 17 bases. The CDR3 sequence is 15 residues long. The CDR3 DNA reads TGTGCCAGTAGACGCGACGGTGCTAGTTCAGATACGCAGTATTTT. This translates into CASRRDGASSDTQYF. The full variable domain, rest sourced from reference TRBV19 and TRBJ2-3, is DGGITQSPKYLFRKEGQNVTLSCEQNLNHDAMYWYRQDPGQGLRLIYYSQIVNDFQKGDIAEGYSVSREKKESFPLTVTSAQKNPTAFYLCASRRDGASSDTQYFGPGTRLTVL.

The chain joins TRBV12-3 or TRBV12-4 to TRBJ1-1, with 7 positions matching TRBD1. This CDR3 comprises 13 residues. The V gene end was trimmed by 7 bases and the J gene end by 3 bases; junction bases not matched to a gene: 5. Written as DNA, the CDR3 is TGTGCCAGCACTACAGGGGCTTACACTGAAGCTTTCTTT. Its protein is CASTTGAYTEAFF.

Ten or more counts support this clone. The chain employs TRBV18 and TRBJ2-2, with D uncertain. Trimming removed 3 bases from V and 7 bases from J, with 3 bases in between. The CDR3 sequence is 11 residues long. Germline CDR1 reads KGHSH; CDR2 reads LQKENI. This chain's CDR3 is CASSPHGELFF. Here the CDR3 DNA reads TGTGCCAGCTCACCCCACGGGGAGCTGTTTTTT.

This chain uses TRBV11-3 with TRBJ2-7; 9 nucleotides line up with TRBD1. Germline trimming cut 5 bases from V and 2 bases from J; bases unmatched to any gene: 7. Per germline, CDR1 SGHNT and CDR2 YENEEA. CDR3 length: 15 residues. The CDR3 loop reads CASSLGQGNTYEQYF. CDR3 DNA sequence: TGTGCCAGCAGCCTCGGACAGGGGAATACCTACGAGCAGTACTTC.

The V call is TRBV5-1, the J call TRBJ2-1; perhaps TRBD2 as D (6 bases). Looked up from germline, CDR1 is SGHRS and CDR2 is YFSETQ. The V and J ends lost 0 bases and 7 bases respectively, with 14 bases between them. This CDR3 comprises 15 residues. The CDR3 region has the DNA TGCGCCAGCAGCTTGGGTCTAGCGTTAAGTAATGAGCAGTTCTTC. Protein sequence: CASSLGLALSNEQFF.

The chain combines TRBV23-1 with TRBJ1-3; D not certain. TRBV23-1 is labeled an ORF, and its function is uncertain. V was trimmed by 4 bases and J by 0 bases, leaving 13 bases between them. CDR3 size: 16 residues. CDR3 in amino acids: CASSRVWNYSGNTIYF. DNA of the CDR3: TGCGCCAGCAGTCGAGTATGGAATTACTCTGGAAACACCATATATTTT.

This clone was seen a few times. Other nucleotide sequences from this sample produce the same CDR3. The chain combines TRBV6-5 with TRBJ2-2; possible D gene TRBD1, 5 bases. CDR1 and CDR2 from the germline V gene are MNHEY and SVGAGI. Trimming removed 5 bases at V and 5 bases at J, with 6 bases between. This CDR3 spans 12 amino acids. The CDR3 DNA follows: TGTGCCAGCAGTCGGACAACCGGGGAGCTGTTTTTT. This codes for CASSRTTGELFF.

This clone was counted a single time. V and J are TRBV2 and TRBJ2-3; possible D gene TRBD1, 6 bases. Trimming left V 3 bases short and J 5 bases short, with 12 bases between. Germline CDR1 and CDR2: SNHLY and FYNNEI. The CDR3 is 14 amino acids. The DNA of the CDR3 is TGTGCCAGCAGTGAGGGTGGGGGCGGAGATACGCAGTATTTT. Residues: CASSEGGGGDTQYF.

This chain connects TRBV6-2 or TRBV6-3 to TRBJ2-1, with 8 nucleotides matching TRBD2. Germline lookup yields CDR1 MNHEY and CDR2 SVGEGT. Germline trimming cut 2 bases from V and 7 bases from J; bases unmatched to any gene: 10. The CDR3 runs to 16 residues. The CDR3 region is CASSYHSGTRLNEQFF. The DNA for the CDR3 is TGTGCCAGCAGTTACCACTCCGGGACTAGGCTGAATGAGCAGTTCTTC.

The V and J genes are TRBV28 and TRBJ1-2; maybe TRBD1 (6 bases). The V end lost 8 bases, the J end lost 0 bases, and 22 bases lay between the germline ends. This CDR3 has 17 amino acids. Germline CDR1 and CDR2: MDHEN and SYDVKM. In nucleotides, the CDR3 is TGTGCCAGCCTAAGGGGGGGCGTCCTACTAGCTAACTATGGCTACACCTTC. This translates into CASLRGGVLLANYGYTF.

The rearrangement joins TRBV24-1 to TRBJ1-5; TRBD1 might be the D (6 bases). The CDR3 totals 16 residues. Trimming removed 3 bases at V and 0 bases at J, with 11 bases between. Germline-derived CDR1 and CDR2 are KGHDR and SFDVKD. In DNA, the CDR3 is TGTGCCACCAGTGATCATACAGGGACTAGCAATCAGCCCCAGCATTTT. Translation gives CATSDHTGTSNQPQHF.

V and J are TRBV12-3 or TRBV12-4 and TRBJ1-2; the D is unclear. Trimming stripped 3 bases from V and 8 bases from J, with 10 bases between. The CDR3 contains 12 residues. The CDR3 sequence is CASSFSILGYTF. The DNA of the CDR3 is TGTGCCAGCAGTTTTTCCATACTCGGCTACACCTTC.